Shown below are 30 T cell receptor beta chains from a single sample sequenced in a study of regulatory T cells in long-lasting Graves disease. Construction of the TCR beta libraries employed iRepertoire HTBI primers in conjunction with Arm-PCR of CDR3 regions. Using its own MiXCR run on the multiplex PCR reads, TCRdb lists one record per CDR3 protein. The data contain about 450,000 distinct CDR3 sequences, around 15% of them singletons. Time point specified: newly diagnosed GD, antithyroid drugs for less than 3 months. Extracted PBMC RNA gave rise to the TCR library. This sample was shared with a second study, whose subject was T cells in Graves' hyperthyroidism and ophthalmopathy.

The material sequenced was peripheral blood mononuclear cells (PBMCs), taken at new diagnosis, from a patient treated with antithyroid drugs. Receptors originate from a woman between 45 and 65 years old with Graves disease.

This clonotype has a count of ten or more. The chain uses TRBV18 and TRBJ1-6; possibly TRBD1 for D (5 bases). The length of the CDR3 is 13 residues. Trimming took off 5 bases at V and 7 bases at J, with 9 bases between the two ends. Germline CDR1 and CDR2: KGHSH and LQKENI. CDR3 DNA sequence: TGTGCCAGCTCATCCAGACAGAATTCACCCCTCCACTTT. Encoded protein: CASSSRQNSPLHF.

This clonotype has a count of ten or more. The chain recombines TRBV7-3 with TRBJ2-7; 13 bases are shared with TRBD2. V was clipped by 6 bases and J by 0 bases; unmatched bases: 14. The CDR3 length is 19 residues. Germline V gene lookup returns CDR1 SGHTA and CDR2 FQGTGA. CDR3 sequence (DNA): TGTGCCAGCAGTTCCGGACTAGCGGGAGTTAGAGACAGCTCCTACGAGCAGTACTTC. Amino acid sequence: CASSSGLAGVRDSSYEQYF.

This clonotype was recorded many times. The V and J genes are TRBV12-3 or TRBV12-4 and TRBJ2-5, with D uncertain. The ends were cut back, 3 bases at V and 10 bases at J, with 9 bases in the middle. The CDR3 extends over 11 amino acids. CDR3 residues: CASSFIGRQYF. In DNA, the CDR3 is TGTGCCAGCAGTTTTATCGGACGCCAGTACTTC.

This clonotype showed up many times. The chain carries TRBV11-2 and TRBJ2-5, with D possibly being TRBD1 (5 bases). CDR3 length: 15 residues. V lost 4 bases and J 4 bases, leaving 16 bases between the germline ends. Germline V lookup: CDR1 SGHAT, CDR2 FQNNGV. CDR3 region: CASSSVQGSGETQYF. DNA for the CDR3: TGTGCCAGCAGCTCAGTCCAGGGTTCGGGAGAGACCCAGTACTTC.

The rearrangement joins TRBV19 to TRBJ1-1; D is ambiguous. Germline CDR1 and CDR2: LNHDA and SQIVND (reference sequence). The germline V and J ends were trimmed by 3 bases and 0 bases, with 8 bases remaining between them. The CDR3 is made up of 14 amino acids. The CDR3 loop reads CASSILGMNTEAFF. The CDR3 nucleotides read TGTGCCAGTAGTATCTTAGGGATGAACACTGAAGCTTTCTTT.

In its sample, this clonotype was seen many times. V is TRBV18 and J is TRBJ2-1; D might be TRBD1 or TRBD2, each matching 5 bases. CDR1 is KGHSH, CDR2 LQKENI, per germline. The CDR3 length is 15 residues. The V end was cut by 3 bases, the J end by 1 base, with 10 bases between. CDR3 bases: TGTGCCAGCTCACCGGCAGGGACGTCCTACAATGAGCAGTTCTTC. Residues: CASSPAGTSYNEQFF.

The J gene is TRBJ2-2, the V gene TRBV6-9; 7 bases map to TRBD2. The V and J ends lost 3 bases and 5 bases, in that order; junction bases with no gene match: 12. CDR3 length: 17 amino acids. The germline V gene encodes CDR1 MNHGY and CDR2 SVAAGI. As DNA, the CDR3 is TGTGCCAGCAGTTACCAGGGACTAAGGGTCCAGACCGGGGAGCTGTTTTTT. It codes for CASSYQGLRVQTGELFF.

In nucleotides, the CDR3 is TGTGCCACCAGTGATTCAGCGCAGGTAGTCTACAATGAGCAGTTCTTC. This gives the protein CATSDSAQVVYNEQFF. The J gene is TRBJ2-1, the V gene TRBV24-1; D gene uncertain. Deletions cut 2 bases from V and 3 bases from J, with 13 bases between. The CDR3 has 16 amino acids. Germline assignment: CDR1 KGHDR and CDR2 SFDVKD.

This clonotype was recorded at least ten times. V is TRBV6-1 and J is TRBJ2-7; the D is unclear. The V and J ends lost 6 bases and 5 bases respectively, with 14 bases between them. Germline CDR1 reads MNHNS; CDR2 reads SASEGT. The length of the CDR3 is 13 residues. The CDR3 here is CASRPIVAHEQYF. CDR3 DNA: TGTGCCAGCAGGCCCATTGTTGCCCACGAGCAGTACTTC.

V is TRBV6-2 or TRBV6-3 and J is TRBJ2-1, with D perhaps matching TRBD1 (6 bases). The V gene's germline CDR1 is MNHEY and CDR2 SVGEGT. This CDR3 region has 16 residues. The germline V and J ends were trimmed by 5 bases and 5 bases, with 19 bases remaining between them. The CDR3 bases are TGTGCCAGCAGTGGCCTGGTTAGGGGGTCCAACAATGAGCAGTTCTTC. This codes for CASSGLVRGSNNEQFF.

This clonotype was recorded at least ten times. The chain carries TRBV11-2 and TRBJ2-3, with 13 bases fitting TRBD2. The CDR3 is 16 amino acids. V shed 3 bases, J shed 4 bases, and the junction held 4 bases outside the gene matches. CDR1 is SGHAT and CDR2 is FQNNGV in the germline V gene. The CDR3 nucleotides are TGTGCCAGCAGCTTCCGACTAGCGGGAGGTGCAGATACGCAGTATTTT. Translating gives CASSFRLAGGADTQYF.

This chain links TRBV4-1 with TRBJ2-7, with TRBD1 identical over 11 bases. Germline trimming cut 3 bases from V and 2 bases from J; bases unmatched to any gene: 3. The CDR3 is made up of 15 amino acids. The V gene's germline CDR1 is MGHRA and CDR2 YSYEKL. This CDR3 reads CASSHPGQGAYEQYF. The CDR3 nucleotides are TGCGCCAGCAGCCACCCGGGACAGGGGGCCTACGAGCAGTACTTC.

Only a few counts were recorded for this clonotype. J is TRBJ1-3 and V is TRBV7-8; 10 bases are a match to TRBD1. Germline V CDR1 and CDR2: SGHVS, FQNEAQ. The CDR3 runs to 17 residues. The V gene end was trimmed by 0 bases and the J gene end by 2 bases; junction bases not matched to a gene: 4. The CDR3 spells CASSLATGGLTGNTIYF. Written as DNA, the CDR3 is TGTGCCAGCAGCTTAGCGACAGGGGGCTTGACTGGAAACACCATATATTTT. Variable domain in full (rest from reference TRBV7-8 and TRBJ1-3): GAGVSQSPRYKVAKRGQDVALRCDPISGHVSLFWYQQALGQGPEFLTYFQNEAQLDKSGLPSDRFFAERPEGSVSTLKIQRTQQEDSAVYLCASSLATGGLTGNTIYFGEGSWLTVV.

Only a few counts were recorded for this clonotype. The chain combines TRBV7-9 with TRBJ2-5, with D perhaps matching TRBD1 or TRBD2 (5 bases each). V was clipped by 1 base and J by 1 base, with 10 bases between them. The CDR3 totals 15 residues. Germline V gene sequence: CDR1 SEHNR, CDR2 FQNEAQ (reference sequence). The chain's CDR3 is CASSLDRDLQETQYF. The CDR3 nucleotides read TGTGCCAGCAGCTTAGATCGGGACCTCCAAGAGACCCAGTACTTC.

This clonotype turned up a few times. The chain is built from TRBV4-1 and TRBJ2-2; 9 bases align to TRBD1. Germline-derived CDR1 and CDR2 are MGHRA and YSYEKL. This CDR3 region has 15 residues. V lost 3 bases to trimming and J lost 8 bases; unmatched junction nucleotides: 7. The CDR3 here is CASSQLGDRAGELFF. The CDR3 DNA reads as TGCGCCAGCAGCCAGCTAGGGGACAGGGCTGGGGAGCTGTTTTTT.

There are many counts of this clonotype. This chain uses TRBV6-2 or TRBV6-3 with TRBJ2-1; 8 bases are a match to TRBD2. Germline CDR1 and CDR2: MNHEY and SVGEGT. The CDR3 spans 17 residues. The junction had 14 bases not matched to a gene; V was cut back by 4 bases and J by 6 bases. The CDR3 bases are TGTGCCAGCAGTTCCGGGACTAGTACTCTTATGGTCAATGAGCAGTTCTTC. It translates to CASSSGTSTLMVNEQFF.

In this sample, this clonotype turned up many times. CDR3: CASNAGRAYEQYF. The CDR3 region has the DNA TGTGCCAGCAACGCGGGCAGGGCTTACGAGCAGTACTTC. V usage is TRBV6-1 and J usage is TRBJ2-7; D tentatively fits TRBD1 or TRBD2 (5 bases each). The CDR3 loop spans 13 amino acids. Between the trimmed V and J ends, which lost 7 bases and 4 bases, there was a span of 14 bases. In germline, CDR1 is MNHNS, CDR2 SASEGT.

This clonotype was counted ten times or more. This chain uses TRBV5-1 with TRBJ2-7; no reliable D call. The CDR3 is 14 amino acids. V lost 4 bases and J lost 0, with 11 bases in between. Per the germline V gene, CDR1 is SGHRS and CDR2 is YFSETQ. In DNA form, the CDR3 reads TGCGCCAGCAGCGGGGTCACCCCCTCCTACGAGCAGTACTTC. Translation: CASSGVTPSYEQYF.

The genes are TRBV19 and TRBJ1-2, with 10 bases aligning to TRBD1. Germline assignment: CDR1 LNHDA and CDR2 SQIVND (reference sequence). J lost 2 bases, V lost 6 bases, and 6 bases had no gene match. The CDR3 covers 15 residues. CDR3 sequence reads: CASRDRGSFNYGYTF. DNA of the CDR3: TGTGCCAGTAGGGACAGGGGGTCATTCAACTATGGCTACACCTTC.

This clonotype has at least ten counts. The chain recombines TRBV30 with TRBJ2-3; 11 bases are shared with TRBD2. The CDR3 loop spans 17 amino acids. Germline CDR1 and CDR2: GTSNPN and SVGIG (reference sequence). Trimming cost V 0 bases and J 4 bases; bases outside gene matches: 9. The CDR3 coding sequence is TGTGCCTGGAGTGTACTGAGGACTAGCGGGTTCGCAGATACGCAGTATTTT. Protein sequence: CAWSVLRTSGFADTQYF.

In this sample, this clonotype turned up a few times. The germline gene is not matched at one end of the junction; a read error may be the cause. This chain joins TRBV28 and TRBJ2-7, with D possibly being TRBD2 (6 bases). The CDR3 is 11 residues long. Per the germline V gene, CDR1 is MDHEN and CDR2 is SYDVKM. This CDR3 reads CASRAAGKIHF. CDR3 DNA: TGTGCCAGCAGGGCCGCGGGAAAGATTCACTTC. Using reference TRBV28 and TRBJ2-7 for the parts outside the CDR3, the full variable domain is DVKVTQSSRYLVKRTGEKVFLECVQDMDHENMFWYRQDPGLGLRLIYFSYDVKMKEKGDIPEGYSVSREKKERFSLILESASTNQTSMYLCASRAAGKIHFGPGTRLTVT.

There are many counts of this clonotype. The genes are TRBV7-9 and TRBJ2-1; maybe TRBD1 (6 bases). Germline V gene lookup returns CDR1 SEHNR and CDR2 FQNEAQ (reference sequence). This CDR3 comprises 15 residues. V shed 5 bases and J shed 8 bases, with 19 bases lying between them. DNA for the CDR3: TGTGCCAGCAGCGACCGGGACACGTCTTTCGATGAGCAGTTCTTC. This encodes CASSDRDTSFDEQFF.

This clonotype was seen ten or more times. The chain is built from TRBV28 and TRBJ2-5; D possibly uses TRBD1 or TRBD2 (5 bases each). Germline V gene data show CDR1 as MDHEN and CDR2 as SYDVKM. The CDR3 runs 15 residues. V was pared by 3 bases and J by 2 bases, with 13 bases between. CDR3 region: CASSLAGAKQETQYF. In DNA, the CDR3 is TGTGCCAGCAGTTTGGCCGGGGCGAAACAAGAGACCCAGTACTTC.

This clonotype was detected ten times or more. The rearrangement joins TRBV6-5 to TRBJ2-5, with D uncertain. The length of the CDR3 is 14 residues. Germline V gives CDR1 MNHEY, CDR2 SVGAGI. Between the trimmed V and J ends, which lost 0 bases and 1 base, there was a span of 6 bases. The CDR3 region is CASSYSRAQETQYF. In DNA form, the CDR3 reads TGTGCCAGCAGTTACTCTCGAGCCCAAGAGACCCAGTACTTC.

This clonotype was detected ten times or more. This chain connects TRBV28 to TRBJ2-1; D unclear. V lost 5 bases, J lost 2 bases, and 10 bases lay in between. Per the germline V gene, CDR1 is MDHEN and CDR2 is SYDVKM. The CDR3 length is 14 residues. CDR3 in amino acids: CASSTLTTYNEQFF. In nucleotides, the CDR3 is TGTGCCAGCAGTACCCTGACAACCTACAATGAGCAGTTCTTC.

The chain is built from TRBV28 and TRBJ2-7, with 11 nucleotides matching TRBD2. Germline values: CDR1 MDHEN, CDR2 SYDVKM. The V segment lost 7 bases and the J segment 3 bases; nucleotides outside the gene matches: 5. The CDR3 is 14 amino acids. Here the CDR3 reads CASTLAGDIYEQYF. CDR3 nucleotides: TGTGCCAGCACACTAGCGGGAGATATCTACGAGCAGTACTTC.

This clonotype was detected ten times or more. This chain uses TRBV27 with TRBJ2-7, with D possibly TRBD2 on 5 matching bases. CDR3 length equals 13 residues. Germline V gene sequence: CDR1 MNHEY, CDR2 SMNVEV (reference sequence). Deletions cut 6 bases from V and 1 base from J, with 10 bases between. The CDR3 reads CASSSGRSYEQYF. CDR3 bases: TGTGCCAGCAGCTCGGGAAGATCCTACGAGCAGTACTTC.

This clonotype was detected many times. The rearrangement links TRBV5-1 to TRBJ2-3; D perhaps matches TRBD2 (6 bases). The CDR3 runs to 18 residues. The ends were cut back, 4 bases at V and 4 bases at J, with 25 bases in the middle. From germline, CDR1 is SGHRS and CDR2 YFSETQ. CDR3 nucleotide sequence: TGCGCCAGCAGCCTATATTCGGGAGTTCGAGTTGGCGCAGATACGCAGTATTTT. Amino acids: CASSLYSGVRVGADTQYF.

This clonotype was detected many times. The V gene is TRBV28, the J gene TRBJ2-2; D not resolved. The V gene lost 7 bases and the J gene lost 3 bases, with 9 bases spanning the gap. Germline CDR1 is MDHEN and CDR2 is SYDVKM. The CDR3 length is 13 residues. The CDR3, as DNA: TGTGCCAGCATCTTACAAGACACCGGGGAGCTGTTTTTT. This sequence encodes CASILQDTGELFF. Using reference TRBV28 and TRBJ2-2 for the parts outside the CDR3, the full variable domain is DVKVTQSSRYLVKRTGEKVFLECVQDMDHENMFWYRQDPGLGLRLIYFSYDVKMKEKGDIPEGYSVSREKKERFSLILESASTNQTSMYLCASILQDTGELFFGEGSRLTVL.

The chain is built from TRBV19 and TRBJ2-4; a possible D gene is TRBD2 (6 bases). The CDR3 is 15 residues long. Germline values: CDR1 LNHDA, CDR2 SQIVND (reference sequence). Trimming took off 8 bases at V and 7 bases at J, with 21 bases between the two ends. The CDR3 reads CASDRHEPGENIQYF. In DNA, the CDR3 is TGTGCCAGTGACCGACATGAGCCGGGGGAGAACATTCAGTACTTC.